The 5 T cell receptor beta chains in this list originate from one sample, sequenced in a study of blood T cell repertoires in COVID-19. Assay used: immunoSEQ multiplex PCR; TCRdb lists only in-frame clones, some missing. The sample contains hundreds of thousands of clones, 70% to 90% of which appear only once. Input material: PBMCs or T cells enriched from blood (not recorded which). Source of these receptors: a man aged 25-40 years with acute COVID-19.

The chain has TRBV7-2 and TRBJ2-7, with 10 bases lining up with TRBD1. J gave up 3 bases and V 0 bases, and 2 bases lay outside the gene matches. The CDR3 is made up of 15 amino acids. Germline V gene sequence: CDR1 SGHTA, CDR2 FQGNSA. The CDR3 is CASSLAGQGFYEQYF. The CDR3 region has the DNA TGTGCCAGCAGCTTAGCGGGACAGGGGTTCTACGAGCAGTACTTC. Variable domain in full (rest from reference TRBV7-2 and TRBJ2-7): GAGVSQSPSNKVTEKGKDVELRCDPISGHTALYWYRQSLGQGLEFLIYFQGNSAPDKSGLPSDRFSAERTGGSVSTLTIQRTQQEDSAVYLCASSLAGQGFYEQYFGPGTRLTVT.

The chain recombines TRBV5-4 with TRBJ2-2, with 8 nucleotides matching TRBD2. This CDR3 has 17 residues. CDR1 and CDR2 from the germline V gene are SGHNT and YYREEE (reference sequence). Trimming removed 4 bases from V and 6 bases from J; junction bases left unmatched: 14. The CDR3 DNA is TGTGCCAGCAGCCCCCCCGGTAGCGGGGTTATTTCCGGGGAGCTGTTTTTT. Its protein is CASSPPGSGVISGELFF.

The rearrangement joins TRBV10-3 to TRBJ2-5; D is undetermined. CDR3 length: 14 amino acids. Trimming removed 4 bases at V and 0 bases at J, with 9 bases between. The V gene's germline CDR1 is ENHRY and CDR2 SYGVKD. The CDR3 coding sequence is TGTGCCATCAGTGGGCTGGGCTACCAAGAGACCCAGTACTTC. Amino acids: CAISGLGYQETQYF.

This sequence joins TRBV5-6 and TRBJ2-3; TRBD1 might be the D (5 bases). Germline V gene data show CDR1 as SGHDT and CDR2 as YYEEEE. The V gene lost 5 bases and the J gene lost 4 bases, with 11 bases spanning the gap. The CDR3 length is 13 residues. The CDR3 here is CASRLTTADTQYF. For the CDR3, the DNA is TGTGCCAGCAGACTAACGACAGCAGATACGCAGTATTTT.

This chain connects TRBV2 to TRBJ1-5, with 9 positions matching TRBD1. Germline CDR1 SNHLY, CDR2 FYNNEI. The CDR3 spans 15 residues. V shed 4 bases, J shed 5 bases, and the junction held 6 bases outside the gene matches. The CDR3, as DNA: TGTGCCAGCAGTGGAGGACAGGGGATACATCAGCCCCAGCATTTT. Translated, it gives CASSGGQGIHQPQHF.